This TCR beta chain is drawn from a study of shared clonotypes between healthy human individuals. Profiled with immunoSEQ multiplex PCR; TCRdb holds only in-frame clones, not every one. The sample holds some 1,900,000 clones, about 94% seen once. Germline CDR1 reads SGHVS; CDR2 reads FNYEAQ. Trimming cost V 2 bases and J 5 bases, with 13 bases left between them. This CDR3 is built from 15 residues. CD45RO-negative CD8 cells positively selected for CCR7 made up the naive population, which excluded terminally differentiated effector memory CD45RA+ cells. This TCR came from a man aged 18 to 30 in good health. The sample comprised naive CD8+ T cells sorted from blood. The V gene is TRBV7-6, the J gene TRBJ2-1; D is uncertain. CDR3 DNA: TGTGCCAGCAGCTTAACCCCTGGCGGCAACAATGAGCAGTTCTTC. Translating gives CASSLTPGGNNEQFF.